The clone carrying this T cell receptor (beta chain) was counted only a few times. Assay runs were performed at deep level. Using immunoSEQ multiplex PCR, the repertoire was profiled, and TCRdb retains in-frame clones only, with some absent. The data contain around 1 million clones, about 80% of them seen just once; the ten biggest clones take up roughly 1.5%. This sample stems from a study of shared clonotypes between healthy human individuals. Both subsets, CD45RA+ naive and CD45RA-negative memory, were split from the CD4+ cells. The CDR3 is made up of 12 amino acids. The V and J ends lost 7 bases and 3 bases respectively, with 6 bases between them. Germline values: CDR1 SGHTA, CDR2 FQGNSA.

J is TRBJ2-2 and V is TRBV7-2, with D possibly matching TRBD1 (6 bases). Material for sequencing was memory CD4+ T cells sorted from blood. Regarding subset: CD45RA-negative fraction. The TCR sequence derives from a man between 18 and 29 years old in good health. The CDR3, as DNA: TGTGCCAGCACAGGGGACACCGGGGAGCTGTTTTTT. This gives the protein CASTGDTGELFF.